The TCR beta chain under discussion was sequenced for a study of shared clonotypes between healthy human individuals (dated by TCRdb to about 2020). Turning to the overall study: A few men and two women, aged 18 to 49 years, made up the cohort. Leukapheresis yielded between about 0.85 and 10 billion PBMCs per donor. For each donor, CD4 naive and CD4 memory were each given three plates, CD8 naive was given two plates, and CD8 memory was given one plate. The study deeply sequenced blood TCR repertoires of about five healthy adults to estimate repertoire size and the extent of clonotype sharing between individuals. Different laboratories and diverse techniques were used to prepare libraries and sequence TCR repertoires, to increase sequencing depth and limit assay-specific biases.

Using the deep immunoSEQ assay, multiplex PCR amplified TCR CDR3 regions from genomic DNA. For each cell subset, the extracted genomic DNA was distributed evenly across all wells of several immunoSEQ 96-well plates, and each plate served as one replicate. For sorted subsets, roughly 190 ng of genomic DNA, equivalent to 25,000 to 35,000 T cell genomes, went into each replicate PCR. Purified libraries were measured with a Qubit 3.0 fluorometer, size-checked on a Bioanalyzer 2100, and measured again with the KAPA Library Quantification kit. Every immunoSEQ 96-well plate was sequenced on a separate single-read 150-cycle Illumina NextSeq 550 flow cell. On the authors' methods: Because the immunoSEQ output included only junctional sequences and no quality scores, the filtering could not be the same as the filtering used for full-length reads. Sequences were annotated with PyIR, a Python wrapper for IgBLAST v1.9, using IMGT germline references to assign V/J genes and CDR3. Reads were removed for weak V/J assignments (E-value above 1e-6), missing CDR3, stop codons, out-of-frame junctions, or ambiguous translated residues. A V3J clonotype was defined by an identical inferred V gene, J gene, and CDR3 amino acid sequence. The percentage overlap between two repertoires was calculated by dividing the number of shared unique clonotypes by the size of the smaller repertoire. Richness of each repertoire was evaluated using RTK rarefaction, the Chao1 estimator, and Recon v2.1 estimates of unobserved clonotypes. For all TCRbeta clonotypes obtained by the gDNA method from several donors, generation probabilities were computed with OLGA. The source is immuneACCESS, and TCRdb retained only in-frame sequences with V and J called. Part of the clones is not carried over; for the studies checked, unresolved V genes explain less than half of this, and the remainder is unexplained. Clone size and V and J calls were adopted from that table, with D and trimming inferred from the DNA. A total of approximately 700,000 clones appear in this sample, around 78% of them only once. The ten largest clonotypes hold roughly 1.9% of the sample.

General study outcomes and caveats: The small number of donors limited the genetic and exposure-history diversity represented. Sampling was restricted to blood, and TCR repertoires in tissues likely differ from the TCR repertoires found in blood. Based on pairwise subsampling, the degree of clonotype sharing among donors was expected to be affected by sequencing depth. Compared with non-shared clonotypes, clonotypes shared by all four sorted-subset donors had higher generation probabilities. Rarefaction of sorted-subset datasets indicated incomplete sequencing despite the large sequencing depth. Larger estimated clonotype richness was generally found for naive subsets than for memory subsets. Sharing across four donors was observed for approximately 5% of naive CD4, less than 4% of naive CD8, 2% to 2.5% of memory CD4, and approximately 0.41% of memory CD8 clonotypes.

The donors were healthy, HIV-negative adults who had no recently reported acute infections or vaccinations. All donors were Caucasian adults living in Nashville, Tennessee, USA. CD4+ T cells were enriched by magnetic negative selection; naive cells were then positively selected on CD45RA, and the negative fraction formed the memory subset. Blood was obtained by leukapheresis, after which PBMCs were separated by Ficoll-Histopaque density gradient centrifugation and cryopreserved in liquid nitrogen vapor phase. Analytical flow cytometry was used to check the purity and quantity of every magnetically sorted T cell population. Each sorted fraction had its genomic DNA isolated and then quantified by UV absorbance on a Nanodrop 2000c. A remark on this clone: Its antigen has not been determined. Base qualities are not provided; no much larger clone lies one nucleotide away.

The clonotype was recovered from a woman in her twenties or thirties in good health. The sequencing sample was made of memory CD4+ T cells sorted from blood. The cell subset or site label for this specimen denotes: CD45RA-negative fraction.

The CDR3 reads as follows: CASTPGDYYGEQFF. Here is the DNA: TGCGCCAGCACCCCAGGGGATTATTATGGTGAGCAGTTCTTC. The rearrangement joined TRBV10-1 to TRBJ2-1; the best D guess is TRBD1, with 6 bases matching. Reading from cysteine to phenylalanine, the CDR3 counts 14 amino acids. The kept DNA is CDR3 alone, 42 bases in frame from the first base. CDR1 and CDR2 are drawn from the germline V gene (reference sequence): WNHNN, SYGVQD. V gives up 7 bases and J gives up 9 bases, and the segment between their germline ends measures 19 bases.